This entry is about one TCR beta chain. As yet, its antigen is unknown. This entry belongs to a study of T-cell memory formation after mild COVID-19. Across the whole study: For the most part, TCR clusters were specific to one donor. Overall study results and limits: Later expanders leaned CD4+, whereas day 15 to 85 contracting clones were balanced CD4/CD8. Pre-infection memory showed some responding clones, and this suggested that cross-reactive memory joined.

TCRdb itself ran the 5' RACE reads through MiXCR, one entry per CDR3 protein. The repertoire consists of around 180,000 distinct CDR3 sequences, with around 20% occurring once and the leading ten covering 3% to 4.5%. The CDR3 runs 15 residues. Germline-derived CDR1 and CDR2 are SGHRS and YFSETQ. Trimming left V 0 bases short and J 1 base short, with 7 bases between. The rearrangement links TRBV5-1 to TRBJ1-4; D gene uncertain. The sequenced material came from PBMCs or a T cell subset sorted from them (not recorded which). This sequence was found in a man aged 18 to 29 who had mild COVID-19 (a few samples of this study predate the infection). Cell type and time point are not known. CDR3 DNA: TGCGCCAGCAGCTTGGACTGGGAAACTAATGAAAAACTGTTTTTT. Its translation: CASSLDWETNEKLFF. The whole variable domain, filled in from reference TRBV5-1 and TRBJ1-4, reads KAGVTQTPRYLIKTRGQQVTLSCSPISGHRSVSWYQQTPGQGLQFLFEYFSETQRNKGNFPGRFSGRQFSNSRSEMNVSTLELGDSALYLCASSLDWETNEKLFFGSGTQLSVL.